This is a list of T cell receptor beta chains from one sample in a study of graft-versus-host responses after intestinal transplantation. The antigens for these receptors are not known. Using immunoSEQ multiplex PCR, the repertoire was profiled, and TCRdb retains in-frame clones only, with some absent. Of approximately 80,000 clones detected, roughly 89% appear once; the ten largest clones hold 0.3% to 0.4%. The sequences come from unstimulated CD4+ T cells sorted from spleen or lymph node cells, collected before intestinal transplant. Every receptor here comes from a human donor who received an intestinal transplant. The CDR3 runs from the conserved cysteine through the conserved F or W. D genes are given only for firm matches. Some rows mark clone size as missing; the rest say once, few, many or name a class of expanded clone.

v_gene: TRBV21-1; len: 17; abundance: NA; d_gene: NA; j_gene: TRBJ2-7; CDR3aa: CASSNFPPLGHLREQYF; CDR3nt: TGTGCCAGCAGCAACTTCCCTCCACTAGGCCACCTACGGGAGCAGTACTTC
v_gene: TRBV29-1; len: 12; abundance: NA; d_gene: NA; j_gene: TRBJ1-2; CDR3aa: CSVELPPFGYTF; CDR3nt: TGCAGCGTTGAACTCCCCCCCTTTGGCTACACCTTC
v_gene: TRBV2; len: 15; abundance: NA; d_gene: NA; j_gene: TRBJ2-3; CDR3aa: CASSKRQALTDTQYF; CDR3nt: TGTGCCAGCAGTAAACGACAGGCCCTCACAGATACGCAGTATTTT
v_gene: TRBV5-1; len: 16; abundance: NA; d_gene: TRBD2; j_gene: TRBJ2-3; CDR3aa: CASSLGLAGTTDTQYF; CDR3nt: TGCGCCAGCAGCCTGGGACTAGCGGGAACCACAGATACGCAGTATTTT
v_gene: TRBV19; len: 16; abundance: NA; d_gene: TRBD1; j_gene: TRBJ2-2; CDR3aa: CASSPRTGGQTGELFF; CDR3nt: TGTGCCAGTAGTCCTCGGACAGGGGGTCAAACCGGGGAGCTGTTTTTT
v_gene: TRBV29-1; len: 17; abundance: once; d_gene: NA; j_gene: TRBJ1-1; CDR3aa: CSVKNSDRDIKSTEAFF; CDR3nt: TGCAGCGTTAAAAATTCGGACCGGGACATTAAAAGCACTGAAGCTTTCTTT
v_gene: TRBV5-1; len: 13; abundance: NA; d_gene: NA; j_gene: TRBJ1-5; CDR3aa: CASSLALNQPQHF; CDR3nt: TGCGCCAGCAGCTTGGCCCTAAATCAGCCCCAGCATTTT
v_gene: TRBV5-1; len: 15; abundance: few; d_gene: NA; j_gene: TRBJ1-1; CDR3aa: CASSTTQGMNTEAFF; CDR3nt: TGCGCCAGCAGCACAACACAGGGCATGAACACTGAAGCTTTCTTT
v_gene: TRBV20-1; len: 10; abundance: NA; d_gene: NA; j_gene: TRBJ1-1; CDR3aa: CSARGTEAFF; CDR3nt: TGCAGTGCCCGAGGCACTGAAGCTTTCTTT
v_gene: TRBV9; len: 13; abundance: NA; d_gene: NA; j_gene: TRBJ1-2; CDR3aa: CASSVATGRGYTF; CDR3nt: TGTGCCAGCAGCGTAGCTACAGGGCGAGGCTACACCTTC
v_gene: TRBV27; len: 14; abundance: few; d_gene: NA; j_gene: TRBJ1-6; CDR3aa: CASSLGTHGSPLHF; CDR3nt: TGTGCCAGCAGTTTGGGCACCCACGGATCACCCCTCCACTTT
v_gene: TRBV10-2; len: 13; abundance: NA; d_gene: NA; j_gene: TRBJ1-1; CDR3aa: CASSDRVGTEAFF; CDR3nt: TGCGCCAGCAGTGACAGGGTCGGGACTGAAGCTTTCTTT
v_gene: TRBV6-5; len: 15; abundance: once; d_gene: TRBD1; j_gene: TRBJ2-7; CDR3aa: CASSSPGQSFYEQYF; CDR3nt: TGTGCCAGCAGTAGTCCGGGACAGAGCTTCTACGAGCAGTACTTC
v_gene: TRBV30; len: 14; abundance: NA; d_gene: TRBD1; j_gene: TRBJ2-7; CDR3aa: CAWSADRGRYEQYF; CDR3nt: TGTGCCTGGAGCGCAGACAGGGGGCGCTACGAGCAGTACTTC
v_gene: TRBV30; len: 15; abundance: NA; d_gene: TRBD1; j_gene: TRBJ1-5; CDR3aa: CAWTTGGTGPQPQHF; CDR3nt: TGTGCCTGGACCACGGGAGGGACAGGGCCTCAGCCCCAGCATTTT
v_gene: TRBV5-6; len: 15; abundance: few; d_gene: NA; j_gene: TRBJ1-3; CDR3aa: CASHPRGSSGNTIYF; CDR3nt: TGTGCCAGCCACCCCAGAGGCAGCTCTGGAAACACCATATATTTT
v_gene: TRBV19; len: 16; abundance: NA; d_gene: TRBD2; j_gene: TRBJ2-2; CDR3aa: CASSPSGPPNTGELFF; CDR3nt: TGTGCCAGTTCTCCTAGCGGTCCTCCGAACACCGGGGAGCTGTTTTTT
v_gene: TRBV5-5; len: 15; abundance: NA; d_gene: NA; j_gene: TRBJ1-1; CDR3aa: CASSLARGANTEAFF; CDR3nt: TGTGCCAGCAGCTTGGCCCGGGGGGCCAACACTGAAGCTTTCTTT
v_gene: TRBV18; len: 15; abundance: NA; d_gene: TRBD1; j_gene: TRBJ1-1; CDR3aa: CASSYQGQGVTEAFF; CDR3nt: TGTGCCAGCTCGTACCAGGGACAGGGGGTGACTGAAGCTTTCTTT
v_gene: TRBV5-4; len: 15; abundance: NA; d_gene: TRBD2; j_gene: TRBJ2-1; CDR3aa: CASSPGAGGLVEQFF; CDR3nt: TGTGCCAGCAGCCCGGGGGCGGGGGGGCTAGTTGAGCAGTTCTTC
v_gene: TRBV5-1; len: 19; abundance: NA; d_gene: TRBD2; j_gene: TRBJ2-3; CDR3aa: CASSLGLAGGGKSTDTQYF; CDR3nt: TGCGCCAGCAGCTTGGGACTAGCGGGGGGCGGAAAAAGCACAGATACGCAGTATTTT